These T cell receptor beta chains were read from a single sample in a study of blood T cell repertoires in COVID-19. Sequencing used immunoSEQ multiplex PCR; TCRdb keeps in-frame clones, though not all of them. Here the sample spans about 240,000 clones, approximately 82% being singletons. The specimen sequenced was peripheral blood. The receptors here all came from a woman aged 18-29 years with acute or convalescent COVID-19. Both conserved end residues are part of each CDR3. A D gene is named only where the DNA matches it firmly. Some rows have no size entry. The others give once, few or many, or a class for an expanded clone.

CDR3 protein	CDR3 DNA	V gene	J gene	D gene	clone size
CASSPGGLRSGNTIYF	TGCGCCAGCAGCCCAGGAGGGCTCCGCTCTGGAAACACCATATATTTT	TRBV4-1	TRBJ1-3	-	-
CASSDLAGTYEQYF	TGTGCCAGCAGCGATCTAGCGGGAACCTACGAGCAGTACTTC	TRBV3-1/TRBV3-2	TRBJ2-7	TRBD2	once
CSVGVAGHSYEQYF	TGCAGCGTGGGTGTAGCGGGCCACTCCTACGAGCAGTACTTC	TRBV29-1	TRBJ2-7	TRBD2	-
CASSSNTGLGYTF	TGTGCCAGCAGTTCCAACACAGGGCTTGGCTACACCTTC	TRBV28	TRBJ1-2	-	once
CASSQGTPTGVRTDTQYF	TGTGCCAGCAGCCAAGGCACCCCAACAGGGGTCCGCACAGATACGCAGTATTTT	TRBV4-2	TRBJ2-3	TRBD1	-
CASRKGGDTEAFF	TGCGCCAGCAGGAAAGGGGGGGACACTGAAGCTTTCTTT	TRBV5-1	TRBJ1-1	-	-
CASSYLTGTGPSPLHF	TGTGCCAGCAGTTACTTGACCGGGACAGGGCCTTCACCCCTCCACTTT	TRBV6-5	TRBJ1-6	TRBD1	-
CASSSGLATSETQYF	TGTGCCAGCAGTTCAGGTCTAGCGACCTCAGAGACCCAGTACTTC	TRBV6-2/TRBV6-3	TRBJ2-5	-	-
CASSLGGPYEQYF	TGTGCCAGCAGCTTAGGGGGGCCTTACGAGCAGTACTTC	TRBV11-2	TRBJ2-7	-	-
CASSQDRTTGAYEQYF	TGCGCCAGCAGCCAAGATCGTACAACAGGGGCCTACGAGCAGTACTTC	TRBV4-3	TRBJ2-7	TRBD1	-
CASSQIPSEQYF	TGTGCCAGCAGCCAGATCCCCTCCGAGCAGTACTTC	TRBV12-3/TRBV12-4	TRBJ2-7	-	few
CASSPRGQRNTEAFF	TGCGCCAGCAGCCCTCGGGGACAAAGGAACACTGAAGCTTTCTTT	TRBV5-1	TRBJ1-1	-	-
CASSFGTVNEKLFF	TGTGCCAGCAGCTTTGGGACAGTTAATGAAAAACTGTTTTTT	TRBV7-9	TRBJ1-4	TRBD1	-
CASSPEGGQSYEQYF	TGTGCCAGCAGCCCCGAGGGAGGGCAGTCCTACGAGCAGTACTTC	TRBV6-5	TRBJ2-7	TRBD2	-
CASRDRGRGNQPQHF	TGTGCCAGTAGGGACAGGGGGAGAGGCAATCAGCCCCAGCATTTT	TRBV19	TRBJ1-5	TRBD1	-
CASSLSGFGAYGYTF	TGTGCCAGCAGTTTATCGGGGTTTGGGGCCTATGGCTACACCTTC	TRBV27	TRBJ1-2	-	-
CSASTGHLRDEQYF	TGCAGTGCTAGTACGGGACACCTTCGGGACGAGCAGTACTTC	TRBV20-1	TRBJ2-7	-	-
CASSLAGGSNQPQHF	TGTGCCAGCAGTTTGGCAGGTGGAAGCAATCAGCCCCAGCATTTT	TRBV28	TRBJ1-5	-	-